Described below is a single T cell receptor (beta chain) sequence and its context. Its antigen remains unidentified. The data stem from a study of long-term antiretroviral therapy in people with HIV. Study summary: The 2015 immediate-ART recommendation came about a decade after the earliest samples. The study, taken as a whole, reports: Post-ART diversity increased but stayed below transplant donor controls. Repertoire dominance by clones expanded before ART was seen at all time points.

Treatment locations for all participants with HIV were in the United States. The CDR3 totals 16 residues. V shed 8 bases and J 6 bases; nucleotides not matched to a gene: 15. Looked up from germline, CDR1 is WSHSY and CDR2 is SAAADI. Survey-level immunoSEQ v3.0 assays were run. The repertoire was sequenced with immunoSEQ multiplex PCR; TCRdb's copy has only in-frame clones and lacks some. The table includes tens of thousands of clones, 81% detected once. The chain carries TRBV10-2 and TRBJ2-7, with TRBD2 matching over 11 bases. The source is a man aged 40-55 years with HIV. This specimen consisted of unsorted PBMCs, obtained 0.1 years before starting antiretroviral therapy. Written as DNA, the CDR3 is TGCGCCAGCTTCATGGCCGGGACTAGCGGTGTACGCGAGCAGTACTTC. Its protein is CASFMAGTSGVREQYF.